This TCR beta chain is drawn from a study of cytomegalovirus exposure and HLA in healthy donors. About the study: The roughly 130 validation repertoires used the same platform as the approximately 700 first-cohort repertoires (as reported by a later analysis).

V was trimmed by 1 base and J by 1 base, leaving 8 bases between them. This CDR3 is 14 amino acids long. Germline CDR1 and CDR2: SGDLS and YYNGEE. Comment on this clone: Its antigen is unknown.

Using immunoSEQ multiplex PCR, the repertoire was profiled, and TCRdb retains in-frame clones only, with some absent. The sample includes more than 55,000 clones, 90% to 97% of them seen just once. Whole-study results and caveats: It was found in a later analysis that first-cohort TCR clusters tended to co-occur in the 100 to 150 validation repertoires. A few CMV-associated chains were confirmed in vitro to be specific for CMV antigens.

This TCR was recovered from a man aged 18 to 29 in good health and CMV-seronegative. The sample taken for sequencing was PBMCs. The rearrangement links TRBV9 to TRBJ2-5; D remains unclear. The DNA of the CDR3 is TGTGCCAGCAGCGTAACTAACGGCCAAGAGACCCAGTACTTC. This sequence encodes CASSVTNGQETQYF.